Listed below are T cell receptor beta chains from one sample, sequenced in a study of CD8+CD57+ T cells in acquired aplastic anemia. TCRdb reanalysed the reads using MiXCR and keeps one entry per CDR3 protein. The sample shows 150,000 or so distinct CDR3 sequences, 60% to 70% of them seen only once. The specimen sequenced was sorted CD4+, CD8+, or CD8+CD57+ T cells (not recorded which) from PBMCs. These receptor sequences come from a human donor in good health. Both conserved end residues are part of each CDR3. The D gene is left open where the match is weak. Rows give clone size only sometimes, using once, few, many, or a class for an expanded clone.

DNA | CDR3 | D | J | V | size
TGTGCCAGCATCCGTCGGGTGGGCACAGATACGCAGTTCTTC | CASIRRVGTDTQFF | - | TRBJ2-1 | TRBV27 | -
TGTGCCAGCAGCAAACAGGGATCCCATGGCTACACCTTC | CASSKQGSHGYTF | - | TRBJ1-2 | TRBV7-2 | -
TGTGCCAGCAGTGCCCAGGGGACAGGTCGGGGTAATTCACCCCTCCACTTT | CASSAQGTGRGNSPLHF | TRBD1 | TRBJ1-6 | TRBV2 | -
TGTGCCAGCACCGGAGGTACCACAGATACGCAGTATTTT | CASTGGTTDTQYF | - | TRBJ2-3 | TRBV2 | -
TGTGCCAGCAGTGGCTCTGGACAGGGCGGTTACACCTTC | CASSGSGQGGYTF | TRBD1 | TRBJ1-2 | TRBV2 | -
TGTGCCAGCTTTCCAATGGGGGGTAGTTACACTGAAGCTTTCTTT | CASFPMGGSYTEAFF | - | TRBJ1-1 | TRBV2 | -
TGCAGTACCACGACTAGCTCCTACAATGAGCAGTTCTTC | CSTTTSSYNEQFF | - | TRBJ2-1 | TRBV20-1 | -
TGCAGTGGACAGGGGGATCGGCCCCAGCATTTT | CSGQGDRPQHF | TRBD1 | TRBJ1-5 | TRBV20-1 | -
TGTGCCAGCAGTTACACAGGACTAGCGGGAGGGAAGTACGAGCAGTACTTC | CASSYTGLAGGKYEQYF | TRBD2 | TRBJ2-7 | TRBV6-5 | many
TGCGCCAGCCTGACAGGAACCTACGAGCAGTACTTC | CASLTGTYEQYF | - | TRBJ2-7 | TRBV10-2 | -
TGTGCTAGTGGTTTACTAGACAGGGTGTATGGCTACACCTTC | CASGLLDRVYGYTF | TRBD1 | TRBJ1-2 | TRBV12-5 | -
TGTGCCAGCGGTAGACAGGGGAACACTGAAGCTTTCTTT | CASGRQGNTEAFF | TRBD1 | TRBJ1-1 | TRBV6-1 | few
TGTGCCAGCAGCCAAGATGCCAATTCCTACTCACCCCTCCACTTT | CASSQDANSYSPLHF | - | TRBJ1-6 | TRBV3-1 | many
TGTGCCAGCAGTGGGCCTCGGGGGGGTTCATTCACCGGGGAGCTGTTTTTT | CASSGPRGGSFTGELFF | TRBD2 | TRBJ2-2 | TRBV2 | many
TGTGCCAGCAGCAACCGACAGGGAAAAACGAACACTGAAGCTTTCTTT | CASSNRQGKTNTEAFF | TRBD1 | TRBJ1-1 | TRBV12-3/TRBV12-4 | few
TGTGCCAGCAGCTCACCGGCCCTCCAAGAGACCCAGTACTTC | CASSSPALQETQYF | - | TRBJ2-5 | TRBV7-2 | -
TGTGCCAGCAGCTTGCAGGGACTGTTCAATTCACCCCTCCACTTT | CASSLQGLFNSPLHF | - | TRBJ1-6 | TRBV7-2 | -
TGTGCCAGTAGTATAGGCTGGGCTGGGAGGGCTGGGGCCAACGTCCTGACTTTC | CASSIGWAGRAGANVLTF | TRBD2 | TRBJ2-6 | TRBV19 | -
TGTGCCAGCAGCTTGGTGTTGGACGCAAACTATGGCTACACCTTC | CASSLVLDANYGYTF | - | TRBJ1-2 | TRBV5-8 | many
TGCAGCGTTGGTGTCAGCGGGGGGTTAGAGACCCAGTACTTC | CSVGVSGGLETQYF | TRBD2 | TRBJ2-5 | TRBV29-1 | -
TGTGCCAGCAGCTTAAACAGGAACACTGAAGCTTTCTTT | CASSLNRNTEAFF | - | TRBJ1-1 | TRBV7-3 | few
TGTGCCAGCAGCTTCGGACAGGTTAACTATGGCTACACCTTC | CASSFGQVNYGYTF | TRBD1 | TRBJ1-2 | TRBV7-2 | -
TGTGCCACCAGTGGTCGGGGCAATGAGCAGTTCTTC | CATSGRGNEQFF | - | TRBJ2-1 | TRBV24-1 | -
TGTGCCAGCGGACGTAACCAGAATGAGCAGTTCTTC | CASGRNQNEQFF | - | TRBJ2-1 | TRBV19 | -
TGTGCCAGTAGTACACGGGAGCGTATGAACTATGGCTACACCTTC | CASSTRERMNYGYTF | - | TRBJ1-2 | TRBV19 | -
TGTGCCAGCAGCCAAGATCCTGTCGGGGTTTCTGAGCAGTTCTTC | CASSQDPVGVSEQFF | - | TRBJ2-1 | TRBV14 | -
TGTGCCAGCAGCCTGCCGGGACAGGGAGTTGATGGCTACACCTTC | CASSLPGQGVDGYTF | TRBD1 | TRBJ1-2 | TRBV7-9 | once
TGTGCCAGCACCCCTCAGGGCTACGAGCAGTACTTC | CASTPQGYEQYF | - | TRBJ2-7 | TRBV2 | -
TGTGCCATCAGTGACGCCCAATCACCCCTCCACTTT | CAISDAQSPLHF | - | TRBJ1-6 | TRBV10-3 | few
TGTGCCATCAGGGGACAGACGAATTCACCCCTCCACTTT | CAIRGQTNSPLHF | TRBD1 | TRBJ1-6 | TRBV10-3 | -
- | CASSFGPGELHWYF | - | TRBJ2-3 | TRBV5-1 | -
TGTGCCAGCAGCTGTGACAGGGCGGGGGGAAACACCATATATTTT | CASSCDRAGGNTIYF | TRBD1 | TRBJ1-3 | TRBV7-3 | once
TGTGCCTGGAGTCGAGGAGGCACCCCGGGAGGGAGCCCTGAAAAACTGTTTTTT | CAWSRGGTPGGSPEKLFF | - | TRBJ1-4 | TRBV30 | once
TGTGCTAGTGGTCCCACTGACAGGGAAGGCTATGGCTACACCTTC | CASGPTDREGYGYTF | TRBD1 | TRBJ1-2 | TRBV12-5 | many
TGCAGTGCTAGGAGGGACAGGAGGCTTAGCCATGGCTACACCTTC | CSARRDRRLSHGYTF | TRBD1 | TRBJ1-2 | TRBV20-1 | -
TGTGCCACCAGCAGAAATGGGGTAAACTATGGCTACACCTTC | CATSRNGVNYGYTF | - | TRBJ1-2 | TRBV15 | -
TGTGCCAGTAGTATTCTGAAAGCGGTCACAGATACGCAGTATTTT | CASSILKAVTDTQYF | - | TRBJ2-3 | TRBV19 | -
TGTGCCATCAACCCCGGAGTTCAATCTGGAAACACCATATATTTT | CAINPGVQSGNTIYF | - | TRBJ1-3 | TRBV10-3 | -
TGTGCTAGTGGTTTGGTCGGGACAGGGGAAGTCGAGCAGTACTTC | CASGLVGTGEVEQYF | TRBD1 | TRBJ2-7 | TRBV12-5 | -
TGTGCCACCAGTGATGAGGACGGGACCTACGAGCAGTACTTC | CATSDEDGTYEQYF | - | TRBJ2-7 | TRBV24-1 | -
TGTGCCAGCAGGGGCGGACAGGGTAGGGATCAGCCCCAGCATTTT | CASRGGQGRDQPQHF | TRBD1 | TRBJ1-5 | TRBV2 | -
TGTGCCAGCAGTTCCACTAGCGACTCCTCCTACGAGCAGTACTTC | CASSSTSDSSYEQYF | TRBD2 | TRBJ2-7 | TRBV27 | few
TGTGCCAGCAGCGGATCGAACTACGAGCAGTACTTC | CASSGSNYEQYF | - | TRBJ2-7 | TRBV9 | -
TGTGCCAGCAGCTTCGACCTAGACCGCTACGAGCAGTACTTC | CASSFDLDRYEQYF | - | TRBJ2-7 | TRBV7-6 | -
TGCAGCGTTCTAAGTGCTGCCGAGCAGTACTTC | CSVLSAAEQYF | - | TRBJ2-7 | TRBV29-1 | -